This T cell receptor beta chain was documented in a study of shared clonotypes between healthy human individuals. The method was immunoSEQ multiplex PCR; TCRdb's version includes in-frame clones alone and lacks a portion of them. Of under 1,100,000 clones in the sample, around 78% were seen once. CD4+ cells were split into CD45RA+ naive and CD45RA-negative memory subsets. The sequencing input was memory CD4+ T cells from PBMCs. The subset was: CD45RA-negative fraction. This clonotype originated in a man between 18 and 29 years old in good health. Some clones in this sample may be carry-over from other donors' samples.

The DNA of the CDR3 is TGTGCCAGCAGCACCCAGACAGGGGGGACTGAAGCTTTCTTT. As protein: CASSTQTGGTEAFF. The chain employs TRBV7-3 and TRBJ1-1, with 9 bases fitting TRBD1. Trimming removed 5 bases from V and 5 bases from J; junction bases left unmatched: 6. This CDR3 contains 14 residues. CDR1 and CDR2 from the germline V gene are SGHTA and FQGTGA.